This record concerns one T cell receptor (beta chain) sequence. The data originate from a study of blood T cell repertoires in COVID-19. Study overall: The United States, Italy and Spain were the sources of the acute and convalescent COVID-19 samples. Nucleic acid was either cDNA or gDNA, and it came from T cells, B-cell-depleted T cells, or PBMCs.

Source study methods: Nucleated cell number was recorded as an estimate derived from reference gene primer amplification. Measured with immunoSEQ multiplex PCR; TCRdb has only the in-frame clones, and not every one. Clone size and V and J calls were adopted from that table, with D and trimming inferred from the DNA. The sample lists 220,000 or so clones; 75% to 85% were seen once. The Seattle site enrolled patients during active infection and followed them longitudinally. The TCR sequence derives from a woman over 75 with COVID-19, enrolled during active disease. Sequencing was carried out using peripheral blood.

The CDR3 reads CASSSLGTGPQGTEAFF. The CDR3 DNA is TGCGCCAGCAGTTCTTTAGGCACCGGTCCCCAGGGGACTGAAGCTTTCTTT. The chain is built from TRBV5-1 and TRBJ1-1, with D maybe TRBD1 (6 bases). The CDR3 contains 17 residues. Trimming took off 5 bases at V and 5 bases at J, with 25 bases between the two ends. Per germline, CDR1 SGHRS and CDR2 YFSETQ.